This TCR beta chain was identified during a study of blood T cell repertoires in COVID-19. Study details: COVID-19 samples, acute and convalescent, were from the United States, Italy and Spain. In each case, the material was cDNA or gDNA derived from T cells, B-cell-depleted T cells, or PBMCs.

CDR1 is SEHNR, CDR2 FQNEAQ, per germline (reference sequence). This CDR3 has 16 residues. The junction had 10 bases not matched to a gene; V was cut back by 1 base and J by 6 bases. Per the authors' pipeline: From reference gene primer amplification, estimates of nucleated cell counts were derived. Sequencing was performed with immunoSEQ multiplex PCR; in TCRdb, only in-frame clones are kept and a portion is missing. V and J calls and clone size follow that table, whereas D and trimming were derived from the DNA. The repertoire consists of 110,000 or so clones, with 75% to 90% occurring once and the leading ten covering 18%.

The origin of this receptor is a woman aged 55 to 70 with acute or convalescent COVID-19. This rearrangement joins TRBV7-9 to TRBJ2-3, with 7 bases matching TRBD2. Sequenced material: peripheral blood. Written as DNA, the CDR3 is TGTGCCAGCAGCTTAGGCGCGGGGCGGGAGTGGGATACGCAGTATTTT. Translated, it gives CASSLGAGREWDTQYF.